This T cell receptor (beta chain) appears in the sequencing data of a study of blood T cell repertoires in COVID-19. Libraries were prepared by immunoSEQ multiplex PCR; TCRdb keeps only in-frame clonotypes and omits some of them. This sample has fewer than 40,000 clones, with about 88% found just once. As concerns this clone: The junction differs from germline at one of its ends, possibly a read error.

The CDR3 runs to 12 residues. CDR1 is SGHRS and CDR2 is YFSETQ in the germline V gene. The chain combines TRBV5-1 with TRBJ2-1; possible D gene TRBD2, 7 bases. Specimen: peripheral blood. The TCR originated in a woman older than 75 with active or convalescent COVID-19. In DNA form, the CDR3 reads TGCGCCAGCAGCTTGGATATCGGGGGGCCGCTCTTC. Encoded protein: CASSLDIGGPLF.